The present entry profiles one TCR beta chain with its context. Stated treatment: 19 received Ad26.COV2.S at low or high dose, single or two shots; about 5 received placebo; per-sample allocation not given. Repertoires come from day 63 after the first vaccine or placebo injection. Boston hosted the donor, who was an adult aged 18-55 years. Its platform was an Ad26 vector, and its expressed antigen was Wuhan-strain SARS-CoV-2 spike. The data were taken from a study of Ad26.COV2.S vaccination and SARS-CoV-2 variants. Study-wide background: Donor got 5x10^10 or 1x10^11 viral particles of Ad26.COV2.S.

V lost 6 bases to trimming and J lost 7 bases, with 13 bases between them. The CDR3 extends over 12 amino acids. The germline V gene has CDR1 MNHEY and CDR2 SVGAGI. Libraries were prepared by immunoSEQ multiplex PCR; TCRdb keeps only in-frame clonotypes and omits some of them. The table shows more than 300,000 clones, with around 84% occurring only once. The clonotype was recovered from a person between 18 and 65 years old who received the Ad26.COV2.S COVID-19 vaccine or a placebo. This sample comprised peripheral blood, obtained in a trial of Ad26.COV2.S vaccine versus placebo. The chain links TRBV6-5 to TRBJ2-7, with D uncertain. CDR3 nucleotide sequence: TGTGCCAGCAGACCCCGTCCCGGGGAGCAGTACTTC. This sequence encodes CASRPRPGEQYF.